The sequence of this T cell receptor (beta chain) was determined in a study of blood T cell repertoires in COVID-19. Study overall: The origin of the acute and convalescent COVID-19 samples was the United States, Italy and Spain. PBMCs, B-cell-depleted T cells, or T cells provided the cDNA or gDNA that made up the material.

Per the original data handling: Amplification of reference gene primers provided the estimated nucleated cell counts. Clones were read by immunoSEQ multiplex PCR, and TCRdb kept only the in-frame ones, dropping some. Clone size and the V and J calls come from that table; the DNA yielded D and trimming. The profile shows about 23,000 clones, about nine tenths of them singletons. This sequence was found in a man aged 65-85 years in a cohort sampled during active COVID-19. Source material: peripheral blood.

The CDR3 loop is CASSLLGTSGRGEQFF. The CDR3 DNA reads TGTGCCAGCAGTCTTCTCGGGACTAGCGGGAGGGGTGAGCAGTTCTTC. The chain has TRBV28 and TRBJ2-1; 16 positions agree with TRBD2. The V gene end was trimmed by 5 bases and the J gene end by 9 bases; junction bases not matched to a gene: 7. The CDR3 loop spans 16 amino acids. Germline V gene lookup returns CDR1 MDHEN and CDR2 SYDVKM.